Sequencing of this T cell receptor (beta chain) was carried out in a study of blood T cell repertoires in COVID-19. Turning to the study itself: The samples span acute and convalescent COVID-19 from the United States, Italy and Spain. In each case, the material was cDNA or gDNA derived from T cells, B-cell-depleted T cells, or PBMCs.

Original data processing: The authors estimated nucleated cell counts from reference gene primer amplification. The protocol was immunoSEQ multiplex PCR, while the TCRdb copy is restricted to in-frame clones and leaves out a portion. V and J calls plus clone size are reproduced from that table; the DNA served to infer D and trimming. The data contain just over 350,000 clones, around nine tenths of them singletons. In Seattle, patients joined the study during active infection and were tracked longitudinally. With respect to this clone: This specimen includes other DNA sequences encoding the same CDR3.

The CDR3 runs to 16 residues. V gave up 4 bases and J gave up 2 bases; unmatched junction bases: 5. Germline V gene lookup returns CDR1 SGHRS and CDR2 YFSETQ. The V and J genes are TRBV5-1 and TRBJ2-3, with 12 bases identical to TRBD2. This clonotype was sampled from a woman in her fifties or sixties with COVID-19, enrolled during active disease. Sequenced sample: peripheral blood. The DNA for the CDR3 is TGCGCCAGCAGCCTCGGGACTAGCGGGCTCACAGATACGCAGTATTTT. As protein: CASSLGTSGLTDTQYF.